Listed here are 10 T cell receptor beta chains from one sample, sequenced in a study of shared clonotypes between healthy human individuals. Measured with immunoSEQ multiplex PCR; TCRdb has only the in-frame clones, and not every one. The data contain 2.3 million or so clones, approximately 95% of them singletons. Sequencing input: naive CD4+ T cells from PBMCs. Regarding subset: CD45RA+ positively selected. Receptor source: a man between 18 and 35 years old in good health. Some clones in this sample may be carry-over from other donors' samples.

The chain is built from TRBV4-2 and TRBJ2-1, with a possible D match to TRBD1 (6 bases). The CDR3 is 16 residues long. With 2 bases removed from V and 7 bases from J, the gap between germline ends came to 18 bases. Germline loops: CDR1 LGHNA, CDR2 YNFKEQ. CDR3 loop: CASSQPRPGQSNEQFF. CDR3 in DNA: TGTGCCAGCAGCCAACCCCGCCCCGGACAGTCAAATGAGCAGTTCTTC.

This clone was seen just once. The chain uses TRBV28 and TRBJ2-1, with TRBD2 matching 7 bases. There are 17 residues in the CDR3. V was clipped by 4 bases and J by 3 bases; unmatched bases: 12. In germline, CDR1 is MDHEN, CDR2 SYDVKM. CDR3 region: CASSSSTEAGIYNEQFF. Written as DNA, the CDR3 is TGTGCCAGCAGTTCCTCGACAGAAGCGGGAATCTACAATGAGCAGTTCTTC.

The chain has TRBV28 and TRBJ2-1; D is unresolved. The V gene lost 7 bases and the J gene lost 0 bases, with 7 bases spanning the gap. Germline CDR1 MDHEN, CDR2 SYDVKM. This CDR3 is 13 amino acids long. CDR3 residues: CASINRSYNEQFF. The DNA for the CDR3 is TGTGCCAGCATCAACCGCTCCTACAATGAGCAGTTCTTC.

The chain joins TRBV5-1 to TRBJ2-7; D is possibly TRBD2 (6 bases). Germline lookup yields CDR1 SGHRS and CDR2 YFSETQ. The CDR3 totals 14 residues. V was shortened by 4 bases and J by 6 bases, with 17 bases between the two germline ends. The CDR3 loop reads CASSILAAGGEQYF. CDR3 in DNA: TGCGCCAGCAGCATTCTAGCAGCGGGTGGCGAGCAGTACTTC.

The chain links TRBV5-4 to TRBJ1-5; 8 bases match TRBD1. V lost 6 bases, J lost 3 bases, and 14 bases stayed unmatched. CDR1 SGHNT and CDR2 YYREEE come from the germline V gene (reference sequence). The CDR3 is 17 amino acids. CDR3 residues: CASNSPATGDNNQPQHF. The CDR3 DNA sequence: TGTGCCAGCAACTCGCCCGCGACAGGGGACAACAATCAGCCCCAGCATTTT.

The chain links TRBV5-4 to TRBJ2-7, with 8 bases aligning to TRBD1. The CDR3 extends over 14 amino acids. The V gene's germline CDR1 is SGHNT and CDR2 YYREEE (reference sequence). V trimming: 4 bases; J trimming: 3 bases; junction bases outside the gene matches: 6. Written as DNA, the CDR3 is TGTGCCAGCAGCACCGGGACAGGCTACTACGAGCAGTACTTC. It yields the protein CASSTGTGYYEQYF. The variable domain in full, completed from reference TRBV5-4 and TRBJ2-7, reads ETGVTQSPTHLIKTRGQQVTLRCSSQSGHNTVSWYQQALGQGPQFIFQYYREEENGRGNFPPRFSGLQFPNYSSELNVNALELDDSALYLCASSTGTGYYEQYFGPGTRLTVT.

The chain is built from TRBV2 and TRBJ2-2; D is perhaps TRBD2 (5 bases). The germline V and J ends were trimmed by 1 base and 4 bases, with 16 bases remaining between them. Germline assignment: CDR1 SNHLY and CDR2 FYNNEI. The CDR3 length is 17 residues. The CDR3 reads CASSEGQAATLTGELFF. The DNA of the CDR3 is TGTGCCAGCAGTGAAGGGCAAGCGGCCACCCTCACCGGGGAGCTGTTTTTT.

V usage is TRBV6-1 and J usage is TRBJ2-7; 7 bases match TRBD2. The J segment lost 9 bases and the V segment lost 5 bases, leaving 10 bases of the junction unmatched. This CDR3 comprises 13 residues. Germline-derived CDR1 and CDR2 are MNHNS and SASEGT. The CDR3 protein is CASSPRGGVRQYF. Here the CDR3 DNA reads TGTGCCAGCAGTCCACGGGGAGGGGTTCGGCAGTACTTC.

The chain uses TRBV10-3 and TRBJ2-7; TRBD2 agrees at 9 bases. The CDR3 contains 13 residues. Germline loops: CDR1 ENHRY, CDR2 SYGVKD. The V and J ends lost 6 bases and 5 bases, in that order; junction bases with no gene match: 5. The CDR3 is CAISLAGANEQYF. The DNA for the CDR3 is TGTGCCATCAGCTTAGCGGGAGCAAACGAGCAGTACTTC.

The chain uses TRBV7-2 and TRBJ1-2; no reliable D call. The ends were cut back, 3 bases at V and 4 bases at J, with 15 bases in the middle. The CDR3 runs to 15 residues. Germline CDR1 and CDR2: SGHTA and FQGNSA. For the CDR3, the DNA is TGTGCCAGCAGCTTCGATAGGAGCGCTTTCTATGGCTACACCTTC. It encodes CASSFDRSAFYGYTF.